This passage covers 17 T cell receptor beta chains from one sample sequenced in a study of T cell responses to AZD1222 COVID-19 vaccine. Produced via immunoSEQ multiplex PCR; TCRdb's table is partial and in-frame only. This sample has 80,000 to 95,000 clones, with more than 80% found just once. The material sequenced was peripheral blood, taken on day 0 of AZD1222 vaccination. These receptors were taken from an adult in good health.

The rearrangement joins TRBV27 to TRBJ2-7; 7 nucleotides line up with TRBD1. The germline CDR1 and CDR2 sequences are MNHEY and SMNVEV (reference sequence). V lost 7 bases to trimming and J lost 5 bases; unmatched junction nucleotides: 8. This CDR3 is built from 13 residues. The CDR3 nucleotides read TGTGCCAGCAAAGGGGACAGAGGCCACGAGCAGTACTTC. Residues: CASKGDRGHEQYF.

The genes are TRBV19 and TRBJ2-5; TRBD2 aligns across 9 bases. The CDR3 is 13 residues long. J gave up 4 bases and V 6 bases, and 3 bases lay outside the gene matches. Germline V gene data show CDR1 as LNHDA and CDR2 as SQIVND (reference sequence). The CDR3: CASRAGGRETQYF. The CDR3, as DNA: TGTGCCAGTAGGGCGGGGGGGCGAGAGACCCAGTACTTC.

This clone has more than one count but fewer than ten. The rearrangement uses TRBV7-8 and TRBJ1-1; 7 positions match TRBD1. Germline trimming cut 5 bases from V and 1 base from J; bases unmatched to any gene: 7. This CDR3 has 15 amino acids. Germline CDR1 SGHVS, CDR2 FQNEAQ. CDR3 sequence (DNA): TGTGCCAGCAGCAAGTGGGGACAGAAGAACACTGAAGCTTTCTTT. Translated: CASSKWGQKNTEAFF.

The rearrangement joins TRBV3-1 (or the pseudogene TRBV3-2) to TRBJ2-5, with a weak D call TRBD1 (5 bases). V lost 0 bases and J lost 4, with 15 bases in between. The CDR3 loop spans 16 amino acids. Germline values: CDR1 LGHDT, CDR2 YNNKEL (reference sequence). The CDR3 DNA reads TGTGCCAGCAGCCAAGACGGGTTGGGCAGGGTAGAGACCCAGTACTTC. Translation gives CASSQDGLGRVETQYF.

The chain links TRBV7-8 to TRBJ1-6; D may be TRBD1 (6 bases). V was cut by 5 bases and J by 9 bases, with 23 bases left in between. The CDR3 covers 17 residues. Germline-derived CDR1 and CDR2 are SGHVS and FQNEAQ. The CDR3, as DNA: TGTGCCAGCAGCCTAAACGTAGCGATGGGGGCGGGTTCACCCCTCCACTTT. Protein product: CASSLNVAMGAGSPLHF.

The V gene is TRBV30, the J gene TRBJ1-1; the D gene is possibly TRBD1 (5 bases). CDR3 length equals 11 residues. CDR1 and CDR2 from the germline V gene are GTSNPN and SVGIG (reference sequence). The V end lost 4 bases, the J end lost 8 bases, and 11 bases lay between the germline ends. Here the CDR3 reads CAWTGNREAFF. As DNA, the CDR3 is TGTGCCTGGACTGGGAACAGGGAAGCTTTCTTT.

V and J are TRBV18 and TRBJ1-5, with 9 bases aligning to TRBD1. The germline gives CDR1 KGHSH, CDR2 LQKENI. The CDR3 is 16 residues long. V gave up 4 bases and J gave up 4 bases; unmatched junction bases: 8. DNA for the CDR3: TGTGCCAGCTCACGCGGACAGGGGACGTTTAATCAGCCCCAGCATTTT. It encodes CASSRGQGTFNQPQHF.

The chain couples TRBV28 to TRBJ1-2; possibly TRBD1 for D (5 bases). The CDR3 extends over 13 amino acids. Germline CDR1 and CDR2: MDHEN and SYDVKM. V was cut by 7 bases and J by 8 bases, with 17 bases left in between. The CDR3 sequence: CASTYQGGEGYTF. In nucleotides, the CDR3 is TGTGCCAGCACATATCAGGGCGGAGAGGGCTACACCTTC.

Of note for this clone: This specimen includes other DNA sequences encoding the same CDR3. This chain uses TRBV18 with TRBJ1-1; no clear D. This CDR3 contains 13 residues. V lost 3 bases, J lost 0 bases, and 5 bases lay in between. Germline-derived CDR1 and CDR2 are KGHSH and LQKENI. The CDR3 region has the DNA TGTGCCAGCTCACCTGGGCTGAACACTGAAGCTTTCTTT. Its translation is CASSPGLNTEAFF.

The rearrangement uses TRBV6-5 and TRBJ1-1, with a possible D match to TRBD1 (5 bases). The V end lost 4 bases, the J end lost 1 base, and 10 bases lay between the germline ends. The length of the CDR3 is 14 residues. Germline CDR1 is MNHEY and CDR2 is SVGAGI. DNA for the CDR3: TGTGCCAGCAGTTTTGGGGGGACGAACACTGAAGCTTTCTTT. It is translated as CASSFGGTNTEAFF.

The V call is TRBV24-1, the J call TRBJ1-1; a possible D gene is TRBD1 (5 bases). Germline V CDR1 and CDR2: KGHDR, SFDVKD. Trimming removed 3 bases from V and 4 bases from J, with 8 bases in between. This CDR3 spans 13 amino acids. The CDR3 is CATSDTQGTEAFF. DNA for the CDR3: TGTGCCACCAGTGATACCCAGGGCACTGAAGCTTTCTTT.

This clone was counted a single time. The chain couples TRBV7-9 to TRBJ1-1; D remains ambiguous. Germline CDR1 SEHNR, CDR2 FQNEAQ (reference sequence). The CDR3 sequence is 12 residues long. The V end was cut by 4 bases, the J end by 6 bases, with 9 bases between. CDR3: CASSSSSPEAFF. The CDR3 DNA follows: TGTGCCAGCAGCTCGTCCAGCCCTGAAGCTTTCTTT.

The chain has TRBV19 and TRBJ1-1; D is unclear. The CDR3 extends over 13 amino acids. Trimming pared 7 bases from V and 0 bases from J, leaving 9 bases between. CDR1 is LNHDA, CDR2 SQIVND, per germline (reference sequence). CDR3 nucleotide sequence: TGTGCCAGTAATCCCCAGATGAACACTGAAGCTTTCTTT. Its protein product is CASNPQMNTEAFF.

The gene calls are TRBV12-5 and TRBJ2-5; D perhaps matches TRBD1 (5 bases). CDR1 is LGHNT and CDR2 is FRNRAP in the germline V gene. The length of the CDR3 is 15 residues. With 4 bases removed from V and 5 bases from J, the gap between germline ends came to 17 bases. The CDR3 region is CASGWGLVGQETQYF. Written as DNA, the CDR3 is TGTGCTAGTGGTTGGGGCCTTGTAGGGCAGGAGACCCAGTACTTC.

CDR3: CASSLVGGPASPLHF. CDR3 DNA: TGCGCCAGCAGCTTGGTCGGGGGCCCCGCCTCACCCCTCCACTTT. This sequence joins TRBV5-1 and TRBJ1-6; D is perhaps TRBD1 (6 bases). From germline, CDR1 is SGHRS and CDR2 YFSETQ. This CDR3 spans 15 amino acids. V was shortened by 0 bases and J by 10 bases, with 14 bases between the two germline ends.

The rearrangement links TRBV6-5 to TRBJ2-3, with D uncertain. Germline V gene lookup returns CDR1 MNHEY and CDR2 SVGAGI. The CDR3 runs to 15 residues. The V end was cut by 2 bases, the J end by 0 bases, with 9 bases between. CDR3 nucleotides: TGTGCCAGCAGTTACGCGGAGACTAGCACAGATACGCAGTATTTT. Amino acids: CASSYAETSTDTQYF.

V usage is TRBV10-2 and J usage is TRBJ1-1; a weak D match, TRBD1 (5 bases). The ends were cut back, 5 bases at V and 2 bases at J, with 12 bases in the middle. The CDR3 consists of 14 residues. The germline V gene encodes CDR1 WSHSY and CDR2 SAAADI. CDR3 residues: CASSFTGGNTEAFF. Written as DNA, the CDR3 is TGCGCCAGCAGTTTTACCGGGGGAAACACTGAAGCTTTCTTT.